The T cell receptor beta chain under discussion was sequenced for a study of blood T cell repertoires in COVID-19 (dated by TCRdb to 2019 to 2021). For the study in its entirety: Samples from collaborators originated in the United States, Italy and Spain and spanned both the acute and convalescent phases of COVID-19. The repertoires were released in a freely available public database meant as a resource for research on the immune response to SARS-CoV-2. Samples were obtained from the ongoing ImmuneRACE study (first 160 participants) and from 950 to 1,500 subjects provided by 6 global collaborators. Where HLA class I and class II types were available, the types were taken from metadata supplied by the sample provider, not from assay-based typing. Subjects who had been exposed to COVID-19, were actively infected with it, or had recovered from it provided the deeply sampled blood TCRbeta repertoires that made up the dataset. The prospective study material was composed of cDNA or gDNA derived from T cells, B-cell-depleted T cells, or PBMCs. Nearly every sample came with metadata listing a de-identified subject ID, COVID-19 status, age in years and sex. General study outcomes and caveats: How much clinical and demographic metadata was included differed by source and by participant, and the metadata was provided uncurated.

Each collaborating institution followed its own protocols to collect whole blood in K2EDTA tubes. Collaborator samples were shipped for TCRbeta analysis as frozen whole blood, isolated PBMCs, or DNA extracted from either sample type. For this clone: Its antigen remains undetermined. Base qualities were left out, and no much larger clone turns up one base away. This same CDR3 is encoded by further DNA sequences in the sample.

According to the germline V gene, CDR1 reads SGHTA and CDR2 reads FQGTGA. The CDR3 covers 14 residues, taking in both the cysteine and the phenylalanine. The kept DNA is CDR3 alone, 42 bases in frame from the first base. Trimming costs V 5 bases and J 0 bases, and their ends lie 9 bases apart. TCRbeta CDR3 regions were amplified from genomic DNA using the immunoSEQ Assay, a bias-controlled multiplex PCR. As for the authors' bioinformatics: Within the assay, amplification of reference gene primers was used to estimate how many nucleated cells each sample contained. Sequence reads were collapsed and filtered to measure the absolute abundance of every unique TCRbeta CDR3 rearrangement. For each sample, productive Simpson clonality was calculated as the square root of Simpson's diversity index across productive rearrangements. TCRdb re-hosts the immuneACCESS table, in-frame sequences only. Its copies lack some clones; in the studies checked, an unresolved V gene accounts for under half of them, and the cause for the rest is not known. From that table come the V and J calls and clone size; the DNA was used to work out D and trimming. This sample is represented by about 210,000 clones; under 95% of them were singletons. Around 1.2% of the sample goes to the ten largest clones.

The chain is assembled from TRBV7-3 and TRBJ2-3, and perhaps TRBD2 as D gene, on 6 matching bases. The receptor was isolated from a man aged 30 to 39 with acute or convalescent COVID-19. Sequencing used peripheral blood. The nucleotide sequence reads as follows: TGTGCCAGCAGCCTCGGGACTAGCACAGATACGCAGTATTTT. Translation gives CASSLGTSTDTQYF. Extended through the reference TRBV7-3 and TRBJ2-3 proteins, this CDR3 yields the full variable domain: GAGVSQTPSNKVTEKGKYVELRCDPISGHTALYWYRQSLGQGPEFLIYFQGTGAADDSGLPNDRFFAVRPEGSVSTLKIQRTERGDSAVYLCASSLGTSTDTQYFGPGTRLTVL.